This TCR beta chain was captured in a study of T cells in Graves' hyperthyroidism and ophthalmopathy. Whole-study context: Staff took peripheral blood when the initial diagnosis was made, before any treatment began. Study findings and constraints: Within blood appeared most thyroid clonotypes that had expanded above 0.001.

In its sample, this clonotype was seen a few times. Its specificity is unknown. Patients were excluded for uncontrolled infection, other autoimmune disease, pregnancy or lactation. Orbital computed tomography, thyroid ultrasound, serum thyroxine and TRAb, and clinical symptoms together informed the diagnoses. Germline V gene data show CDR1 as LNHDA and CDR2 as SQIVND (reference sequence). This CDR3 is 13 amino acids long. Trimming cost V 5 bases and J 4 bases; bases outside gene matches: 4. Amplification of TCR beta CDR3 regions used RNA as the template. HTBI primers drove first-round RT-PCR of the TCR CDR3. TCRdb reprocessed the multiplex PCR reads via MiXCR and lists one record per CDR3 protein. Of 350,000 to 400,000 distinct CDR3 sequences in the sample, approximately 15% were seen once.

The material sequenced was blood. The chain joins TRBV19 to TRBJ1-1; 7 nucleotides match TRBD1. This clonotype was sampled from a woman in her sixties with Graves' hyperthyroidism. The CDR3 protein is CASSVTGRTEAFF. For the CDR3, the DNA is TGTGCCAGTAGTGTGACAGGGCGCACTGAAGCTTTCTTT.